The 29 T cell receptor beta chains presented below share a single source sample, sequenced in a study of PD-L1 blockade in urothelial cancer. Libraries were prepared by immunoSEQ multiplex PCR; TCRdb keeps only in-frame clonotypes and omits some of them. This table holds about 130,000 clones, roughly 88% found once. Time point meaning: peripheral blood 6 weeks after treatment start. The sequencing here drew on PBMCs, taken around atezolizumab (anti-PD-L1) treatment. The source is a man aged 45-65 years with urothelial cancer.

The rearrangement links TRBV5-1 to TRBJ2-1, with TRBD2 identical over 11 bases. The CDR3 loop spans 16 amino acids. From germline, CDR1 is SGHRS and CDR2 YFSETQ. Germline trimming cut 0 bases from V and 9 bases from J; bases unmatched to any gene: 8. The CDR3 DNA reads TGCGCCAGCAGCTTGGGCCGGCTAGCGGGAGGAAGTGAGCAGTTCTTC. This sequence encodes CASSLGRLAGGSEQFF.

The chain uses TRBV19 and TRBJ2-3; 10 positions match TRBD1. V shed 1 base and J 11 bases; nucleotides not matched to a gene: 6. Germline CDR1 LNHDA, CDR2 SQIVND (reference sequence). The CDR3 extends over 14 amino acids. The CDR3 reads CASSIASGQGVQYF. The CDR3 bases are TGTGCCAGTAGTATAGCTTCTGGACAGGGGGTGCAGTATTTT.

In this sample, this clone turned up once. The CDR3 nucleotides read TGTGCCAGCAGCGGCATGGGGCAGGGACTCTATGGCTACACCTTC. It specifies CASSGMGQGLYGYTF. The chain recombines TRBV5-4 with TRBJ1-2; maybe TRBD1 (5 bases). The CDR3 length is 15 residues. Germline CDR1 and CDR2: SGHNT and YYREEE (reference sequence). The V end lost 4 bases, the J end lost 4 bases, and 17 bases lay between the germline ends.

The V call is TRBV7-2, the J call TRBJ2-1, with TRBD2 as a possible D gene (6 bases). The CDR3 totals 15 residues. The germline CDR1 and CDR2 sequences are SGHTA and FQGNSA. Deletions cut 5 bases from V and 4 bases from J, with 15 bases between. The CDR3 DNA follows: TGTGCCAGCAGCCTTAGAGGGGACTCTTACAATGAGCAGTTCTTC. Protein: CASSLRGDSYNEQFF.

This chain connects TRBV28 to TRBJ2-3, with TRBD2 as a possible D gene (6 bases). Germline V CDR1 and CDR2: MDHEN, SYDVKM. CDR3 length equals 16 residues. The V end was cut by 2 bases, the J end by 1 base, with 13 bases between. The CDR3 DNA reads TGTGCCAGCAGTTTAGTGTACGGGAGCGGCACAGATACGCAGTATTTT. It translates to CASSLVYGSGTDTQYF.

The chain uses TRBV6-1 and TRBJ2-7; D might be TRBD2 (5 bases). The CDR3 runs 13 residues. Germline V CDR1 and CDR2: MNHNS, SASEGT. V was cut by 6 bases and J by 2 bases, with 11 bases left in between. The DNA of the CDR3 is TGTGCCAGCAGCTGGGAGTTCCCCTACGAGCAGTACTTC. Translating it yields CASSWEFPYEQYF.

This clone was detected only once. The rearrangement uses TRBV7-2 and TRBJ2-7; perhaps TRBD1 as D (5 bases). V gave up 2 bases and J gave up 3 bases, with 14 bases separating them. This CDR3 has 15 amino acids. Germline-derived CDR1 and CDR2 are SGHTA and FQGNSA. CDR3 sequence reads: CASSLLYDSLYEQYF. In nucleotides, the CDR3 is TGTGCCAGCAGCTTACTATACGACAGCCTCTACGAGCAGTACTTC.

The genes are TRBV7-4 and TRBJ1-2; 7 bases are shared with TRBD1. This CDR3 has 23 amino acids. The germline CDR1 and CDR2 sequences are SGHVT and SQSDAQ. With 7 bases clipped from V and 9 bases from J, the junction kept 41 bases outside the gene matches. CDR3 loop: CASNFYVGTDQHTDGPRQLSYTF. The CDR3 DNA follows: TGTGCCAGCAACTTTTATGTGGGGACAGATCAACATACAGATGGCCCTCGACAACTCAGCTACACCTTC.

The chain is built from TRBV28 and TRBJ2-7, with 8 bases that match TRBD1. V was pared by 2 bases and J by 5 bases, with 8 bases of the junction left unmatched. Per the germline V gene, CDR1 is MDHEN and CDR2 is SYDVKM. The CDR3 runs 15 residues. The CDR3 DNA sequence: TGTGCCAGCAGTTTAAGCCCAGGGGGCATCGACGAGCAGTACTTC. Encoded protein: CASSLSPGGIDEQYF.

The rearrangement uses TRBV9 and TRBJ2-5; tentative D call: TRBD2 (5 bases). Trimming cost V 4 bases and J 5 bases, with 12 bases left between them. Germline CDR1 SGDLS, CDR2 YYNGEE. CDR3 length: 13 residues. CDR3: CASSREGGETQYF. The DNA of the CDR3 is TGTGCCAGCAGCCGGGAAGGCGGTGAGACCCAGTACTTC.

This clone was seen a single time. This rearrangement joins TRBV6-5 to TRBJ1-5; the D is unclear. V was clipped by 6 bases and J by 3 bases, with 9 bases between them. Germline-derived CDR1 and CDR2 are MNHEY and SVGAGI. CDR3 length equals 13 residues. The DNA of the CDR3 is TGTGCCAGCAGCCGGGATCTCAATCAGCCCCAGCATTTT. Translated, it gives CASSRDLNQPQHF.

The rearrangement links TRBV30 to TRBJ2-2; no definite D call. Trimming cost V 2 bases and J 0 bases, with 10 bases left between them. CDR1 is GTSNPN and CDR2 is SVGIG in the germline V gene (reference sequence). There are 15 residues in the CDR3. The CDR3 spells CAWSPRRTNTGELFF. In nucleotides, the CDR3 is TGTGCCTGGAGTCCCCGCAGGACGAACACCGGGGAGCTGTTTTTT. Supplemented by reference TRBV30 and TRBJ2-2, the full variable domain reads SQTIHQWPATLVQPVGSPLSLECTVEGTSNPNLYWYRQAAGRGLQLLFYSVGIGQISSEVPQNLSASRPQDRQFILSSKKLLLSDSGFYLCAWSPRRTNTGELFFGEGSRLTVL.

A single count supports this clone. This sequence joins TRBV18 and TRBJ1-5; unclear D gene. The CDR3 runs 17 residues. CDR1 is KGHSH, CDR2 LQKENI, per germline. V was cut by 5 bases and J by 3 bases, with 20 bases left in between. CDR3 sequence (DNA): TGTGCCAGCTCATTAATGGGCATTAGTCTTTCCAATCAGCCCCAGCATTTT. Protein: CASSLMGISLSNQPQHF.

The rearrangement links TRBV9 to TRBJ2-2, with 8 bases aligning to TRBD1. This CDR3 comprises 15 residues. The ends lost 1 base at V and 4 bases at J; junction bases unmatched: 3. Germline V gene sequence: CDR1 SGDLS, CDR2 YYNGEE. DNA for the CDR3: TGTGCCAGCAGCGTAAGGCAGGGGGCCACCGGGGAGCTGTTTTTT. This encodes CASSVRQGATGELFF.

This chain uses TRBV28 with TRBJ1-1, with D tentatively TRBD1 (6 bases). Trimming removed 7 bases at V and 1 base at J, with 10 bases between. This CDR3 spans 13 amino acids. The germline V gene has CDR1 MDHEN and CDR2 SYDVKM. The CDR3 protein is CASTLGGNTEAFF. The DNA of the CDR3 is TGTGCCAGCACTCTAGGGGGGAACACTGAAGCTTTCTTT.

This chain connects TRBV5-4 to TRBJ2-7; no clear D. Deletions cut 3 bases from V and 6 bases from J, with 7 bases between. Germline CDR1 reads SGHNT; CDR2 reads YYREEE (reference sequence). This CDR3 contains 11 residues. The CDR3 DNA reads TGTGCCAGCAGCTCCTCCCTCGAGCAGTACTTC. This sequence encodes CASSSSLEQYF.

This rearrangement joins TRBV19 to TRBJ1-1, with 7 bases lining up with TRBD1. Germline V CDR1 and CDR2: LNHDA, SQIVND (reference sequence). With V trimmed by 5 bases and J by 4 bases, 7 bases remained unmatched. The CDR3 has 14 amino acids. The CDR3 nucleotides are TGTGCCAGTAGTCTAACAGGGGTGGGCACTGAAGCTTTCTTT. Protein sequence: CASSLTGVGTEAFF.

This clone was seen a handful of times. The rearrangement joins TRBV7-9 to TRBJ1-2, with no clear D. V lost 3 bases, J lost 4 bases, and 6 bases lay in between. Germline assignment: CDR1 SEHNR and CDR2 FQNEAQ (reference sequence). This CDR3 is 12 amino acids long. This chain's CDR3 is CASSFRVYGYTF. Written as DNA, the CDR3 is TGTGCCAGCAGCTTCCGGGTCTATGGCTACACCTTC.

This clone was counted once. The V call is TRBV2, the J call TRBJ2-5; TRBD2 matches 7 bases. The J segment lost 4 bases and the V segment lost 4 bases, leaving 12 bases of the junction unmatched. Germline V lookup: CDR1 SNHLY, CDR2 FYNNEI. This CDR3 contains 16 residues. The CDR3 bases are TGTGCCAGCAGTGTAAATGGGGGGAGGGTCGGAGAGACCCAGTACTTC. It codes for CASSVNGGRVGETQYF.

This rearrangement joins TRBV28 to TRBJ1-2; unclear D gene. The germline CDR1 and CDR2 sequences are MDHEN and SYDVKM. The V end was cut by 6 bases, the J end by 8 bases, with 10 bases between. The CDR3 consists of 11 residues. The CDR3 spells CASRPEEGYTF. CDR3 bases: TGTGCCAGCAGGCCAGAGGAGGGCTACACCTTC.

This clone is a singleton in its sample. The same CDR3 also results from other DNA sequences found in this sample. The V call is TRBV30, the J call TRBJ1-2; no reliable D call. The CDR3 is made up of 11 amino acids. Trimming pared 3 bases from V and 2 bases from J, leaving 4 bases between. Germline lookup yields CDR1 GTSNPN and CDR2 SVGIG (reference sequence). The CDR3 loop reads CAWSLNYGYTF. The CDR3 DNA sequence: TGTGCCTGGAGCCTAAACTATGGCTACACCTTC.

The chain links TRBV28 to TRBJ1-1, with TRBD1 matching 9 bases. Per germline, CDR1 MDHEN and CDR2 SYDVKM. CDR3 length: 14 residues. The junction had 6 bases not matched to a gene; V was cut back by 5 bases and J by 5 bases. CDR3 sequence: CASSITQGATEAFF. As DNA, the CDR3 is TGTGCCAGCAGTATCACACAGGGGGCAACTGAAGCTTTCTTT.

This chain connects TRBV9 to TRBJ2-1; 9 bases are shared with TRBD2. This CDR3 comprises 16 residues. Trimming took 3 bases from V and 0 from J; bases not matched to a gene: 4. The V gene's germline CDR1 is SGDLS and CDR2 YYNGEE. The chain's CDR3 is CASSDLAGSSYNEQFF. CDR3 nucleotide sequence: TGTGCCAGCAGCGACCTAGCGGGAAGCTCCTACAATGAGCAGTTCTTC.

The genes are TRBV19 and TRBJ2-3; D is perhaps TRBD2 (5 bases). The CDR3 totals 15 residues. The V gene's germline CDR1 is LNHDA and CDR2 SQIVND (reference sequence). Trimming removed 3 bases from V and 0 bases from J, with 10 bases in between. The CDR3 is CASSIKAGSTDTQYF. Written as DNA, the CDR3 is TGTGCCAGTAGTATCAAGGCGGGTAGCACAGATACGCAGTATTTT.

This chain uses TRBV28 with TRBJ2-6; possibly TRBD1 for D (5 bases). V lost 5 bases to trimming and J lost 1 base, with 15 bases between them. CDR1 and CDR2 (germline): MDHEN, SYDVKM. CDR3 length: 17 residues. CDR3 region: CASSGHSGWSGANVLTF. In DNA, the CDR3 is TGTGCCAGCAGTGGACATTCCGGTTGGTCTGGGGCCAACGTCCTGACTTTC.

The chain joins TRBV18 to TRBJ2-3, with D tentatively TRBD2 (6 bases). Trimming stripped 2 bases from V and 0 bases from J, with 12 bases between. Germline V gene data show CDR1 as KGHSH and CDR2 as LQKENI. CDR3 length: 16 amino acids. The CDR3, as DNA: TGTGCCAGCTCACCAATGGAGGGAACTAGCACAGATACGCAGTATTTT. Its protein is CASSPMEGTSTDTQYF.

The chain employs TRBV25-1 and TRBJ1-2, with unresolved D. The V end lost 1 base, the J end lost 3 bases, and 9 bases lay between the germline ends. This CDR3 is 14 amino acids long. Per the germline V gene, CDR1 is MGHDK and CDR2 is SYGVNS. The CDR3, as DNA: TGTGCCAGCAGTGAATGGGAGGGAGACTATGGCTACACCTTC. Translated, it gives CASSEWEGDYGYTF.

The V and J genes are TRBV19 and TRBJ2-1; tentative D call: TRBD2 (6 bases). Trimming cost V 8 bases and J 5 bases, with 10 bases left between them. Germline CDR1 LNHDA, CDR2 SQIVND (reference sequence). The CDR3 is 12 amino acids. Here the CDR3 DNA reads TGTGCCAGTGCGGGGCGGGACAATGAGCAGTTCTTC. Translating it yields CASAGRDNEQFF.

The chain joins TRBV7-2 to TRBJ2-3; D is undetermined. V lost 4 bases, J lost 3 bases, and 14 bases lay in between. This CDR3 is 15 amino acids long. Germline loops: CDR1 SGHTA, CDR2 FQGNSA. DNA of the CDR3: TGTGCCAGCAGCTCCCGATCGAGGAGTACAGATACGCAGTATTTT. Translating gives CASSSRSRSTDTQYF.